The entry below gives a single T cell receptor (beta chain) sequence along with its context. This receptor's antigen is unknown. This entry belongs to a study of T cells expressing NK-cell markers (dated by TCRdb to 2020 to 2022). Regarding the complete study: About eight donors provided sorted CD3+CD56+NKG2C+, CD3+CD56+NKG2C- and CD3+CD56-NKG2C+ T-cell subsets, whose TCR beta-chain repertoires were profiled. Among the eight sequenced donors, only one was HCMV-seronegative, while the other seven were HCMV-seropositive. Illumina HiSeq 2000/2500, MiSeq or NextSeq was used to sequence libraries as 2 x 150 bp reads. The study sequenced eight donors, all healthy volunteers chosen at random: three men and five women. Points the paper makes about the study in general: For 6 or 7 donors, the dominant CD3+CD56+NKG2C+ clonotypes were among the top 10 CD8+ clonotypes and accounted for roughly 1.0-7.5% of CD8+ T cells. Whether the expanded NKG2C-expressing T cell clones were specific for HCMV antigens remained unclear. Those dominant clonotypes were again the most abundant among CD3+CD56-NKG2C+ cells in a handful of donors, at about 28.3-60.1%.

HCMV-specific IgG was detected in serum with a commercial ELISA kit to determine HCMV serostatus. Ficoll density gradient centrifugation was used to isolate peripheral blood mononuclear cells from blood. CDR1 SGHTA and CDR2 FQGTGA are derived from the germline V gene. The CDR3, from cysteine to phenylalanine, totals 13 residues. DNA is not recorded here. These reads were obtained on an Illumina HiSeq 2000. 5'RACE template switching, by which a universal primer site and unique molecular identifiers were added, was used to make TCR beta cDNA libraries. Priming for cDNA synthesis came from the TCR beta constant segment, and two successive PCR amplification steps followed. In the paper's pipeline: MIGEC was used to demultiplex reads and group the reads by UMI, and MiTCR was used to assemble and quantify clonotypes. To exclude erroneous sequences, only TCR cDNA sequences supported by at least two reads were retained. The tcR package was used for downstream repertoire analysis, with clonotypes matched between fractions based on CDR3 nucleotide sequence plus V segment. VDJmatch was used to annotate antigen specificity against VDJdb, with one amino acid substitution in CDR3 permitted. TCRdb reprocessed the raw reads; every CDR3 protein sequence is a single record, and DNA is not supplied. The V and J calls and clone size are TCRdb's, not the authors'. The table held for this sample gives 690 or so distinct CDR3 sequences. About 81% of the sample is taken by the ten largest.

Source material: blood T cells: a sorted CD56 or NKG2C T cell subset, CD4+ or CD8+ T cells, or bulk PBMC T cells (not recorded which). Recombination joined TRBV7-3 with TRBJ2-7; checking the TCRdb D call of TRBD1 is not possible without DNA. This clonotype was sampled from a man aged 18 to 69 in good health. The encoded CDR3 is CASSLALGGEQYF.